A single sample gave rise to the 19 T cell receptor beta chains below, sequenced in a study of neurological immune-mediated disorders. TCRdb itself ran the 5' RACE reads through MiXCR, one entry per CDR3 protein. Among some 87,000 distinct CDR3 sequences, less than 15% were seen once, and the ten largest hold around 5.3%. The sample's time point: longitudinal time-point 2. The sequenced sample consisted of PBMCs. These receptors were taken from a female donor with HTLV-1-associated myelopathy (HAM/TSP).

This clonotype was recorded many times. The V gene is TRBV7-2, the J gene TRBJ2-6, with 9 bases identical to TRBD1. This CDR3 is 14 amino acids long. CDR1 and CDR2 (germline): SGHTA, FQGNSA. With V trimmed by 5 bases and J by 12 bases, 8 bases remained unmatched. Here the CDR3 DNA reads TGTGCCAGCAGCCTCGGGACAGGGTTCCCCGTCCTGACTTTC. Translation gives CASSLGTGFPVLTF.

The rearrangement uses TRBV20-1 and TRBJ1-1; tentative D call: TRBD1 (6 bases). The CDR3 covers 13 residues. Trimming cost V 3 bases and J 5 bases, with 13 bases left between them. Germline lookup yields CDR1 DFQATT and CDR2 SNEGSKA (reference sequence). The CDR3 bases are TGCAGTGCTAGTAATCAGGGGAGGACTGAAGCTTTCTTT. It yields the protein CSASNQGRTEAFF.

Many counts were recorded for this clonotype. The chain employs TRBV20-1 and TRBJ2-3; 10 nucleotides match TRBD2. This CDR3 has 14 amino acids. V shed 6 bases, J shed 3 bases, and the junction held 6 bases outside the gene matches. The V gene's germline CDR1 is DFQATT and CDR2 SNEGSKA (reference sequence). The CDR3 region is CSATGTSATDTQYF. The CDR3 nucleotides read TGCAGTGCAACCGGGACTAGCGCGACAGATACGCAGTATTTT.

This clonotype showed up many times. The chain carries TRBV5-4 and TRBJ1-1; D unresolved. This CDR3 is built from 15 residues. The germline V gene encodes CDR1 SGHNT and CDR2 YYREEE (reference sequence). Trimming pared 4 bases from V and 1 base from J, leaving 14 bases between. The CDR3 nucleotides are TGTGCCAGCAGCCAGAACCCATTTGGGAACACTGAAGCTTTCTTT. Encoded protein: CASSQNPFGNTEAFF.

This clonotype has a handful of counts. The chain combines TRBV7-9 with TRBJ1-1; 9 bases are a match to TRBD1. Germline loops: CDR1 SEHNR, CDR2 FQNEAQ (reference sequence). V lost 3 bases to trimming and J lost 1 base; unmatched junction nucleotides: 12. The CDR3 runs to 18 residues. The CDR3 reads CASSLSSGTGLRNTEAFF. The CDR3 nucleotides read TGTGCCAGCAGCTTGTCCTCCGGGACAGGGCTAAGGAACACTGAAGCTTTCTTT.

This sequence joins TRBV20-1 and TRBJ2-7; D tentatively reads TRBD1 or TRBD2 (6 bases each). The V end lost 3 bases, the J end lost 2 bases, and 14 bases lay between the germline ends. Per germline, CDR1 DFQATT and CDR2 SNEGSKA (reference sequence). The CDR3 sequence is 14 residues long. The CDR3 coding sequence is TGCAGTGCTAGTAGGGGAGGACAGACCTACGAGCAGTACTTC. Protein: CSASRGGQTYEQYF.

Only a few counts were recorded for this clonotype. V usage is TRBV28 and J usage is TRBJ1-2; 7 bases are shared with TRBD1. The CDR3 contains 14 residues. Trimming at V came to 5 bases and at J to 0 bases, leaving 3 bases not matched to a gene. Germline CDR1 reads MDHEN; CDR2 reads SYDVKM. CDR3 region: CASSRGGSNYGYTF. The DNA of the CDR3 is TGTGCCAGCAGTCGAGGGGGCTCTAACTATGGCTACACCTTC.

This chain connects TRBV2 to TRBJ2-3; D might be TRBD1 or TRBD2, each matching 7 bases. Trimming removed 3 bases at V and 1 base at J, with 14 bases between. Per germline, CDR1 SNHLY and CDR2 FYNNEI. The CDR3 contains 16 residues. The CDR3 protein is CASSDQGGRGTDTQYF. The CDR3 coding sequence is TGTGCCAGCAGTGATCAGGGGGGGCGTGGCACAGATACGCAGTATTTT.

The chain carries TRBV12-3 or TRBV12-4 and TRBJ2-2, with TRBD1 matching 7 bases. The CDR3 covers 14 residues. V lost 3 bases, J lost 10 bases, and 8 bases stayed unmatched. CDR3 protein: CASSLGQSPVELFF. The CDR3 nucleotides are TGTGCCAGCAGTTTGGGACAGAGTCCCGTGGAGCTGTTTTTT.

This clonotype was picked up many times. DNA for the CDR3: TGTGCCAGCAGTTTAGCAGGGGTGAACTATGGCTACACCTTC. Protein: CASSLAGVNYGYTF. The chain recombines TRBV12-3 or TRBV12-4 with TRBJ1-2; TRBD1 is a possible D gene (5 bases). Trimming stripped 0 bases from V and 2 bases from J, with 7 bases between. The CDR3 consists of 14 residues.

This chain uses TRBV5-6 with TRBJ2-7; a possible D gene is TRBD2 (6 bases). Germline assignment: CDR1 SGHDT and CDR2 YYEEEE. Trimming took off 4 bases at V and 4 bases at J, with 18 bases between the two ends. This CDR3 is 15 amino acids long. CDR3 nucleotides: TGTGCCAGCAGCCGCGGGGTCACCTCGGCGTACGAGCAGTACTTC. This encodes CASSRGVTSAYEQYF.

This clonotype was recorded at least ten times. The CDR3: CASSLVGGAYEQYF. The CDR3 DNA reads as TGCGCCAGCAGCTTGGTCGGCGGGGCCTACGAGCAGTACTTC. The V and J genes are TRBV5-1 and TRBJ2-7; maybe TRBD2 (6 bases). The CDR3 extends over 14 amino acids. V shed 0 bases and J shed 2 bases, with 9 bases lying between them. The V gene's germline CDR1 is SGHRS and CDR2 YFSETQ. Together with reference TRBV5-1 and TRBJ2-7, the CDR3 gives the full variable domain: KAGVTQTPRYLIKTRGQQVTLSCSPISGHRSVSWYQQTPGQGLQFLFEYFSETQRNKGNFPGRFSGRQFSNSRSEMNVSTLELGDSALYLCASSLVGGAYEQYFGPGTRLTVT.

This clonotype was detected ten times or more. This chain uses TRBV5-1 with TRBJ1-4, with 7 bases matching TRBD1. CDR3 length: 15 residues. From germline, CDR1 is SGHRS and CDR2 YFSETQ. V trimming: 3 bases; J trimming: 5 bases; junction bases outside the gene matches: 7. The CDR3 sequence: CASSSDRDSNEKLFF. The CDR3 DNA sequence: TGCGCCAGCAGCTCAGACCGGGACAGCAATGAAAAACTGTTTTTT.

This clonotype was seen many times. The V gene is TRBV12-3 or TRBV12-4, the J gene TRBJ1-5; no firm D call. Trimming pared 4 bases from V and 4 bases from J, leaving 11 bases between. This CDR3 region has 14 residues. DNA of the CDR3: TGTGCCAGCAGTTACGCCGCGGGAAATCAGCCCCAGCATTTT. Amino acid sequence: CASSYAAGNQPQHF.

This chain uses TRBV29-1 with TRBJ2-1; D gene uncertain. The V and J ends lost 0 bases and 1 base respectively, with 4 bases between them. From germline, CDR1 is SQVTM and CDR2 ANQGSEA. This CDR3 contains 13 residues. CDR3 protein: CSVEDRSYNEQFF. The CDR3 bases are TGCAGCGTTGAAGACAGGTCCTACAATGAGCAGTTCTTC.

The table lists this clonotype with many counts. V usage is TRBV7-9 and J usage is TRBJ2-7; TRBD1 agrees at 9 bases. CDR3 size: 13 residues. Germline-derived CDR1 and CDR2 are SEHNR and FQNEAQ (reference sequence). V dropped 11 bases and J dropped 3; count of bases not matched to a gene: 8. The CDR3 region has the DNA TGTGCCGGGCTCCGGGACAGGGACTACGAGCAGTACTTC. Residues: CAGLRDRDYEQYF.

Many counts were recorded for this clonotype. This chain links TRBV20-1 with TRBJ2-1; D tentatively reads TRBD1 or TRBD2 (6 bases each). The CDR3 loop spans 14 amino acids. Germline V gene sequence: CDR1 DFQATT, CDR2 SNEGSKA (reference sequence). V was pared by 1 base and J by 0 bases, with 7 bases between. The CDR3 nucleotides read TGCAGTGCTAGAGGGGGGGCCTCCTACAATGAGCAGTTCTTC. As protein: CSARGGASYNEQFF.

This clonotype has a count of ten or more. The chain couples TRBV5-1 to TRBJ2-1; TRBD1 is a possible D gene (6 bases). In germline, CDR1 is SGHRS, CDR2 YFSETQ. This CDR3 region has 15 residues. Trimming took off 2 bases at V and 4 bases at J, with 13 bases between the two ends. In nucleotides, the CDR3 is TGCGCCAGCAGCTTCACCCGGCAGGGGTACAATGAGCAGTTCTTC. Translation: CASSFTRQGYNEQFF.

This clonotype has a count of ten or more. The CDR3 is CASSIRETQYF. The CDR3 nucleotides are TGTGCCAGCTCCATACGGGAGACCCAGTACTTC. This sequence joins TRBV28 and TRBJ2-5; D remains ambiguous. Germline V gene data show CDR1 as MDHEN and CDR2 as SYDVKM. The CDR3 sequence is 11 residues long. Trimming left V 8 bases short and J 5 bases short, with 9 bases between.